This entry concerns a single TCR beta chain. The sample comes from a study of T-cell reconstitution after alpha-beta-depleted transplantation in children. Construction of the TCRbeta library involved unique molecular identifiers. One entry per CDR3 protein results from TCRdb running MiXCR on the PCR reads. Among about 980,000 distinct CDR3 sequences listed, roughly 29% were seen once. V was clipped by 3 bases and J by 7 bases; unmatched bases: 4. Germline-derived CDR1 and CDR2 are SNHLY and FYNNEI. CDR3 length: 16 residues. This chain joins TRBV2 and TRBJ2-1; 15 bases agree with TRBD2. This receptor was identified in a boy in the first two years of life who had a stem cell transplant for SCID, so the T cells may come from the graft donor. The sequencing here drew on PBMCs, mostly from graft donor cells, taken 360 days after TCRalphabeta/CD19-depleted stem cell transplant. The CDR3 DNA sequence: TGTGCCAGCAGTGAGAGGACTAGCGGGGGGGCGAATGAGCAGTTCTTC. Encoded protein: CASSERTSGGANEQFF. Full variable domain (outside the CDR3, taken from reference TRBV2 and TRBJ2-1): EPEVTQTPSHQVTQMGQEVILRCVPISNHLYFYWYRQILGQKVEFLVSFYNNEISEKSEIFDDQFSVERPDGSNFTLKIRSTKLEDSAMYFCASSERTSGGANEQFFGPGTRLTVL.